One and the same sample provided the 5 T cell receptor beta chains below, sequenced in a study of blood T cell repertoires in COVID-19. Assay: immunoSEQ multiplex PCR; the TCRdb copy retains only in-frame clones and omits some. Of 55,000 to 65,000 clones in the sample, over 75% were seen once. The specimen was peripheral blood. Receptor source: a woman aged 55-75 years with active COVID-19.

This chain links TRBV7-9 with TRBJ2-1; 8 nucleotides align to TRBD1. Germline V gives CDR1 SEHNR, CDR2 FQNEAQ (reference sequence). Trimming at V came to 3 bases and at J to 8 bases, leaving 3 bases not matched to a gene. CDR3 length: 13 residues. As DNA, the CDR3 is TGTGCCAGCAGCTTCGCAGGGGGCGATGAGCAGTTCTTC. This gives the protein CASSFAGGDEQFF.

The gene calls are TRBV15 and TRBJ1-1; the match to TRBD1 covers 8 bases. There are 15 residues in the CDR3. J gave up 1 base and V 1 base, and 2 bases lay outside the gene matches. Per germline, CDR1 LNHNV and CDR2 YYDKDF (reference sequence). The CDR3 is CATSRVGTGNTEAFF. DNA of the CDR3: TGTGCCACCAGCAGAGTGGGGACAGGGAACACTGAAGCTTTCTTT.

This chain links TRBV10-3 with TRBJ1-1; the D is unclear. Trimming cost V 3 bases and J 8 bases, with 10 bases left between them. CDR3 size: 12 residues. The germline CDR1 and CDR2 sequences are ENHRY and SYGVKD. CDR3 residues: CAISEIVIEAFF. The CDR3 region has the DNA TGTGCCATCAGTGAAATAGTTATAGAAGCTTTCTTT.

V and J are TRBV18 and TRBJ2-1; 9 bases align to TRBD2. The CDR3 loop spans 18 amino acids. The V gene's germline CDR1 is KGHSH and CDR2 LQKENI. The trim removed 2 bases at V and 7 bases at J, leaving 15 bases unmatched. In nucleotides, the CDR3 is TGTGCCAGCTCACCAAAGAGTGCTGGACTAGCGAATTCAAATGAGCAGTTCTTC. It codes for CASSPKSAGLANSNEQFF.

The CDR3 DNA sequence: TGTGCCAGCAGGCGGACAGGAAATGAAAAACTGTTTTTT. It encodes CASRRTGNEKLFF. The V call is TRBV27, the J call TRBJ1-4; 7 bases match TRBD1. CDR1 and CDR2 (germline): MNHEY, SMNVEV (reference sequence). The CDR3 has 13 residues. J lost 5 bases, V lost 6 bases, and 3 bases had no gene match.